This T cell receptor (beta chain) comes out of a study of immune heterogeneity within non-small cell lung tumors. Findings and caveats of the study: Alongside site-unique high-frequency clones, identical dominant CDR3 beta clonotypes recurred across tumor sites within a patient.

This clonotype appeared a few times. Antigen specificity is unknown. The starting template was genomic DNA from bulk tumor, around 660 ng per sample. Spaced far apart, several biopsies were taken from each primary tumor during surgery. Enrolled individuals presented with untreated, newly diagnosed non-small cell lung cancer and received curative surgery. A total of some 14 patients with newly diagnosed non-small cell lung cancer, all of whom were undergoing surgery with curative intent, made up the donors. The germline V gene encodes CDR1 MNHEY and CDR2 SVGAGI. The CDR3 contains 16 residues. V was pared by 0 bases and J by 4 bases, with 15 bases between. A multiplex PCR containing 32 V primers and 13 J primers was used to amplify TCR beta CDR3. TCRdb processed the multiplex PCR reads anew with MiXCR; each CDR3 protein has one entry. The profile covers just over 15,000 distinct CDR3 sequences, with less than 35% appearing a single time and less than 4.5% taken by the ten largest.

Sequencing input: lung tumor tissue. The sequence was obtained from a man in his forties with non-small cell lung cancer. The chain uses TRBV6-5 and TRBJ2-5; D possibly corresponds to TRBD1 (5 bases). CDR3 sequence reads: CASSYSRWGGGETQYF. The CDR3 DNA is TGTGCCAGCAGTTACTCGAGATGGGGCGGTGGAGAGACCCAGTACTTC.